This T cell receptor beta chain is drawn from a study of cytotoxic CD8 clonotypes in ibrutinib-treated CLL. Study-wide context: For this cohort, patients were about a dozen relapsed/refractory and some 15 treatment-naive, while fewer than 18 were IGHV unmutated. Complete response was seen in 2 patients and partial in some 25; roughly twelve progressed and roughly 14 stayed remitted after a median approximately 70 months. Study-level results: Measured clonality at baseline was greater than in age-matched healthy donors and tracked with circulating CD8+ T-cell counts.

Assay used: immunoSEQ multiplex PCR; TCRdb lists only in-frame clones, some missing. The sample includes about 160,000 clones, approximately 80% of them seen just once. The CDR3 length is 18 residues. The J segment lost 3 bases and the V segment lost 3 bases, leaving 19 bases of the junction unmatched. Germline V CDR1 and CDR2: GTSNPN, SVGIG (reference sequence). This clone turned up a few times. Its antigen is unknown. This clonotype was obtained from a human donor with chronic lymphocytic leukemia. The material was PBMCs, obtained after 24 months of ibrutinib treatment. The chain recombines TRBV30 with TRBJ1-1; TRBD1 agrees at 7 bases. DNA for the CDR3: TGTGCCTGGAGCCCTCCTTGGCAGGGCCTCAGGGGGTACACTGAAGCTTTCTTT. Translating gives CAWSPPWQGLRGYTEAFF.